This TCR beta chain was identified during a study of blood T cell repertoires in COVID-19. Everyone who took part was about 18 to 90 years old, and they came from roughly 25 US areas. Assay: immunoSEQ multiplex PCR; the TCRdb copy retains only in-frame clones and omits some. The sample comprises some 130,000 clones, around 80% of which are singletons, and approximately 6% rests with the top ten. The CDR3 runs to 19 residues. V gave up 4 bases and J gave up 2 bases, with 29 bases separating them. Per the germline V gene, CDR1 is GTSNPN and CDR2 is SVGIG (reference sequence). The sample comprised PBMCs or T cells enriched from blood (not recorded which). The clonotype comes from a woman between 50 and 59 years old who had recovered from COVID-19. The rearrangement links TRBV30 to TRBJ1-1, with TRBD1 as a possible D gene (5 bases). The CDR3: CAWTRRGLLGGGENTEAFF. CDR3 in DNA: TGTGCCTGGACCCGTCGGGGTCTCTTGGGGGGAGGAGAAAACACTGAAGCTTTCTTT.